The source of this T cell receptor (beta chain) is a study of blood T cell repertoires in COVID-19. Study-level background: Sites across the United States, Italy and Spain contributed samples from acute and convalescent COVID-19. Nucleic acid was either cDNA or gDNA, and it came from T cells, B-cell-depleted T cells, or PBMCs.

The germline V and J ends were trimmed by 4 bases and 0 bases, with 10 bases remaining between them. The CDR3 length is 14 residues. Germline-derived CDR1 and CDR2 are ENHRY and SYGVKD. Authors' analysis steps: Researchers report that nucleated cell counts were estimated from reference gene primer amplification. Produced via immunoSEQ multiplex PCR; TCRdb's table is partial and in-frame only. Clone size and V and J calls were adopted from that table, with D and trimming inferred from the DNA. The sample holds roughly 80,000 clones, approximately 88% seen once. The sequence derives from a woman at least 80 years old with acute or convalescent COVID-19. V usage is TRBV10-3 and J usage is TRBJ2-7, with D perhaps matching TRBD1 (6 bases). The sequenced material came from peripheral blood. This CDR3 reads CAISVGDNSYEQYF. CDR3 sequence (DNA): TGTGCCATCAGTGTGGGGGACAACTCCTACGAGCAGTACTTC.